These 14 T cell receptor beta chains share one sample of origin, sequenced in a study of cytomegalovirus exposure and HLA in healthy donors. In the PCR, 60 Vbeta and 13 Jbeta primers were used. Clones were sequenced by immunoSEQ multiplex PCR, and TCRdb holds only the in-frame ones, with some missing. This table holds 100,000 to 150,000 clones, around 81% found once. The specimen was PBMCs. The source is a man in his late teens or twenties in good health and CMV-seronegative.

The chain is built from TRBV14 and TRBJ1-6; D remains unclear. V shed 1 base and J shed 9 bases, with 22 bases lying between them. CDR1 is SGHDN and CDR2 is FVKESK in the germline V gene. The CDR3 totals 18 residues. The CDR3, as DNA: TGTGCCAGCAGCCAAGGTCGGCGAACGGGGATAAATGGTTCACCCCTCCACTTT. It is translated as CASSQGRRTGINGSPLHF.

This chain connects TRBV11-2 to TRBJ2-7; tentatively, D is TRBD1 (6 bases). V dropped 1 base and J dropped 1 base, with 17 bases sitting between them. Germline V gene sequence: CDR1 SGHAT, CDR2 FQNNGV. The CDR3 totals 17 residues. CDR3 residues: CASSLGRWGTRSYEQYF. The CDR3 DNA follows: TGTGCCAGCAGCTTAGGGCGGTGGGGGACACGGTCCTACGAGCAGTACTTC.

This sequence joins TRBV19 and TRBJ2-1; 11 nucleotides line up with TRBD2. Trimming removed 5 bases from V and 3 bases from J; junction bases left unmatched: 9. The CDR3 runs to 17 residues. The V gene's germline CDR1 is LNHDA and CDR2 SQIVND (reference sequence). The CDR3 here is CASSLLAGGGLYNEQFF. CDR3 nucleotides: TGTGCCAGTAGTCTGCTAGCGGGGGGAGGCCTCTACAATGAGCAGTTCTTC.

The rearrangement uses TRBV5-8 and TRBJ2-5; D is possibly TRBD1 (6 bases). The germline V gene has CDR1 SGHTS and CDR2 YDEGEE. This CDR3 region has 17 residues. V was clipped by 4 bases and J by 2 bases, with 21 bases between them. This CDR3 reads CASSRISRLDRQETQYF. In DNA form, the CDR3 reads TGTGCCAGCAGCCGGATCAGCCGCCTAGACAGGCAAGAGACCCAGTACTTC.

The rearrangement joins TRBV9 to TRBJ1-1, with 9 bases lining up with TRBD1. CDR1 and CDR2 from the germline V gene are SGDLS and YYNGEE. V shed 4 bases, J shed 4 bases, and the junction held 11 bases outside the gene matches. The CDR3 loop spans 16 amino acids. CDR3 in amino acids: CASSPRGTGSGTEAFF. The CDR3 region has the DNA TGTGCCAGCAGCCCACGAGGGACAGGGTCCGGCACTGAAGCTTTCTTT.

This clone was recorded only once. This chain uses TRBV7-2 with TRBJ2-7; 8 positions match TRBD2. J was trimmed by 6 bases and V by 4 bases; bases with no gene match: 14. In germline, CDR1 is SGHTA, CDR2 FQGNSA. The CDR3 extends over 16 amino acids. The CDR3 region is CASSSGSGAGEVEQYF. The DNA for the CDR3 is TGTGCCAGCAGCTCCGGCTCCGGAGCGGGGGAGGTCGAGCAGTACTTC. The full variable domain, with the rest looked up from reference TRBV7-2 and TRBJ2-7, is GAGVSQSPSNKVTEKGKDVELRCDPISGHTALYWYRQSLGQGLEFLIYFQGNSAPDKSGLPSDRFSAERTGGSVSTLTIQRTQQEDSAVYLCASSSGSGAGEVEQYFGPGTRLTVT.

This clone was detected once. The CDR3 nucleotides are TGTGCCAGCAGTTTGACCGGGGGGGCTTGGAATGAGCAGTTCTTC. Residues: CASSLTGGAWNEQFF. V is TRBV6-5 and J is TRBJ2-1; 8 bases fit TRBD2. After removal of 4 bases from V and 7 bases from J, the junction contained 9 bases not matched to a gene. Germline CDR1 reads MNHEY; CDR2 reads SVGAGI. The CDR3 runs 15 residues.

In regard to this clone: Sequence at one end of the junction differs from germline and may be a read error. The same CDR3 is also encoded by other DNA sequences in this sample. The chain is built from TRBV4-1 and TRBJ1-1; 10 positions match TRBD1. This CDR3 is 16 amino acids long. CDR1 and CDR2 from the germline V gene are MGHRA and YSYEKL. In nucleotides, the CDR3 is TGCGCCAGCAGCCACGGAGGGACAGGGGTGAACACTGAGGCTTTCTTT. It yields the protein CASSHGGTGVNTEAFF.

In its sample, this clone was seen a few times. This sequence joins TRBV19 and TRBJ1-2, with D possibly TRBD1 on 5 matching bases. In germline, CDR1 is LNHDA, CDR2 SQIVND (reference sequence). CDR3 size: 12 residues. V dropped 3 bases and J dropped 5 bases, with 7 bases sitting between them. The CDR3 spells CASSIDRYGYTF. In DNA, the CDR3 is TGTGCCAGTAGTATCGACAGATATGGCTACACCTTC.

This clone was recorded a few times. The chain is built from TRBV29-1 and TRBJ1-2; TRBD1 matches at 7 bases. Trimming at V came to 6 bases and at J to 8 bases, leaving 6 bases not matched to a gene. Germline assignment: CDR1 SQVTM and CDR2 ANQGSEA. This CDR3 comprises 11 residues. CDR3 in DNA: TGCAGCGTAGAGACAGGGCACGGCTACACCTTC. It encodes CSVETGHGYTF.

This chain joins TRBV14 and TRBJ2-1, with D maybe TRBD1 (6 bases). V gave up 7 bases and J gave up 8 bases, with 15 bases separating them. CDR1 is SGHDN, CDR2 FVKESK, per germline. The CDR3 extends over 13 amino acids. In DNA, the CDR3 is TGTGCCAGCAATGGACAGCTTTGGGATGAGCAGTTCTTC. This translates into CASNGQLWDEQFF.

The chain carries TRBV10-1 and TRBJ1-1; D unclear. The V gene's germline CDR1 is WNHNN and CDR2 SYGVQD (reference sequence). With 6 bases removed from V and 1 base from J, the gap between germline ends came to 9 bases. CDR3 length: 13 amino acids. CDR3 region: CASRKQRNTEAFF. CDR3 in DNA: TGCGCCAGCAGAAAACAGAGGAACACTGAAGCTTTCTTT.

The chain employs TRBV6-5 and TRBJ2-5; D is ambiguous. The end of the DNA is better explained by TRBJ2-7, so the J call may be wrong. This CDR3 spans 16 amino acids. Germline CDR1 is MNHEY and CDR2 is SVGAGI. The DNA for the CDR3 is TGTGCCAGCAGCTACGAAGAGACCAGGCCCCTCTCCGAGCAGTACTTC. Its protein is CASSYEETRPLSEQYF.

This chain joins TRBV7-6 and TRBJ2-7; D might be TRBD2 (5 bases). This CDR3 is 18 amino acids long. Trimming stripped 1 base from V and 1 base from J, with 20 bases between. Germline CDR1 is SGHVS and CDR2 is FNYEAQ. The CDR3 nucleotides are TGTGCCAGCAGCTTAGAAGTCAGCGGAGCCACAATTTCCTACGAGCAGTACTTC. Its protein product is CASSLEVSGATISYEQYF.